The 31 T cell receptor beta chains given below trace back to one sample, sequenced in a study of high-grade serous ovarian cancer treatment subgroups. Libraries were prepared by immunoSEQ multiplex PCR; TCRdb keeps only in-frame clonotypes and omits some of them. The data show around 8,000 clones, less than 70% seen once. Tumor tissue was taken before any definitive surgery or chemotherapy was given. What was sequenced was tumor tissue. The receptors originated from a human donor with high-grade serous ovarian cancer.

The chain carries TRBV10-3 and TRBJ2-7, with 11 nucleotides matching TRBD1. CDR3 length equals 14 residues. The germline CDR1 and CDR2 sequences are ENHRY and SYGVKD. Trimming removed 4 bases from V and 2 bases from J; junction bases left unmatched: 1. The CDR3 region has the DNA TGTGCCATCAGTGGGGGACAGGGGGCCTACGAGCAGTACTTC. Amino acid sequence: CAISGGQGAYEQYF.

The chain combines TRBV15 with TRBJ2-3; D is possibly TRBD1 or TRBD2 (5 bases each). V lost 8 bases and J 1 base, leaving 13 bases between the germline ends. Germline loops: CDR1 LNHNV, CDR2 YYDKDF (reference sequence). CDR3 length: 14 residues. The CDR3 sequence: CATGGWVGTDTQYF. The CDR3 bases are TGTGCCACCGGGGGTTGGGTTGGCACAGATACGCAGTATTTT.

The chain has TRBV7-3 and TRBJ2-1; 11 nucleotides align to TRBD2. This CDR3 is built from 17 residues. The ends lost 0 bases at V and 6 bases at J; junction bases unmatched: 7. Per the germline V gene, CDR1 is SGHTA and CDR2 is FQGTGA. CDR3 protein: CASSLTGVAGGANEQFF. The CDR3 DNA sequence: TGTGCCAGCAGCTTAACGGGGGTAGCGGGAGGGGCCAATGAGCAGTTCTTC.

Only a few counts were recorded for this clone. V and J are TRBV5-1 and TRBJ1-3; D is undetermined. Trimming removed 6 bases at V and 3 bases at J, with 10 bases between. This CDR3 is 13 amino acids long. Germline assignment: CDR1 SGHRS and CDR2 YFSETQ. The CDR3 coding sequence is TGCGCCAGCACGGAGACCGATGGAAACACCATATATTTT. Its translation: CASTETDGNTIYF.

The genes are TRBV6-5 and TRBJ2-5, with unresolved D. The CDR3 is made up of 15 amino acids. The germline gives CDR1 MNHEY, CDR2 SVGAGI. With 0 bases removed from V and 5 bases from J, the gap between germline ends came to 13 bases. The CDR3 coding sequence is TGTGCCAGCAGTTACTCGACTGGTATCCCTGAGACCCAGTACTTC. This codes for CASSYSTGIPETQYF.

This chain joins TRBV28 and TRBJ1-1; 7 bases align to TRBD1. The germline CDR1 and CDR2 sequences are MDHEN and SYDVKM. This CDR3 region has 15 residues. V shed 7 bases, J shed 5 bases, and the junction held 13 bases outside the gene matches. The CDR3 sequence: CASTPPTGRSTEAFF. Written as DNA, the CDR3 is TGTGCCAGCACCCCCCCGACAGGGAGGAGTACTGAAGCTTTCTTT.

This chain connects TRBV5-1 to TRBJ2-2, with 10 positions matching TRBD1. The V and J ends lost 0 bases and 6 bases, in that order; junction bases with no gene match: 2. Per germline, CDR1 SGHRS and CDR2 YFSETQ. The CDR3 sequence is 15 residues long. For the CDR3, the DNA is TGCGCCAGCAGCTTGGCAGGACAGGGGGCCGGGGAGCTGTTTTTT. Protein product: CASSLAGQGAGELFF. Drawing the rest from reference TRBV5-1 and TRBJ2-2, the complete variable domain is KAGVTQTPRYLIKTRGQQVTLSCSPISGHRSVSWYQQTPGQGLQFLFEYFSETQRNKGNFPGRFSGRQFSNSRSEMNVSTLELGDSALYLCASSLAGQGAGELFFGEGSRLTVL.

The chain employs TRBV11-2 and TRBJ1-2, with D unclear. The CDR3 is 12 residues long. V lost 1 base to trimming and J lost 8 bases, with 8 bases between them. Germline CDR1 is SGHAT and CDR2 is FQNNGV. CDR3 DNA sequence: TGTGCCAGCAGCTTAGGCCGCGCCGGCTACACCTTC. Translation gives CASSLGRAGYTF.

The rearrangement links TRBV19 to TRBJ2-1; 7 bases are a match to TRBD1. CDR3 length: 13 residues. Germline lookup yields CDR1 LNHDA and CDR2 SQIVND (reference sequence). V shed 5 bases, J shed 7 bases, and the junction held 5 bases outside the gene matches. CDR3 sequence: CASSVQGWNEQFF. The CDR3 region has the DNA TGTGCCAGTAGTGTACAGGGGTGGAATGAGCAGTTCTTC.

This clone was counted a single time. This chain links TRBV10-3 with TRBJ2-1; 8 positions match TRBD1. The CDR3 totals 14 residues. CDR1 and CDR2 (germline): ENHRY, SYGVKD. J gave up 4 bases and V 6 bases, and 5 bases lay outside the gene matches. CDR3 in amino acids: CAIRKGQEYNEQFF. In DNA form, the CDR3 reads TGTGCCATCAGGAAGGGACAGGAATACAATGAGCAGTTCTTC.

The chain links TRBV27 to TRBJ2-1; the D gene is possibly TRBD2 (6 bases). The length of the CDR3 is 14 residues. Germline V gene data show CDR1 as MNHEY and CDR2 as SMNVEV (reference sequence). The V and J ends lost 9 bases and 5 bases respectively, with 17 bases between them. CDR3 loop: CASDAGQEDNEQFF. CDR3 DNA sequence: TGTGCCAGTGACGCGGGGCAGGAGGACAATGAGCAGTTCTTC.

This clone is categorized as medium-sized (0.01 to 0.1%). The chain uses TRBV10-3 and TRBJ2-1; D possibly corresponds to TRBD2 (5 bases). The CDR3 is 15 residues long. Trimming shortened V by 2 bases and J by 1 base, and 9 bases separated the two germline ends. Germline V gene data show CDR1 as ENHRY and CDR2 as SYGVKD. In DNA, the CDR3 is TGTGCCATCAGTGAGAGCGGTGAATCCTACAATGAGCAGTTCTTC. The encoded protein is CAISESGESYNEQFF.

This sequence joins TRBV7-2 and TRBJ2-1, with unresolved D. This CDR3 contains 15 residues. The ends were cut back, 5 bases at V and 0 bases at J, with 11 bases in the middle. Germline CDR1 is SGHTA and CDR2 is FQGNSA. CDR3 in amino acids: CASSRHHSSYNEQFF. CDR3 nucleotides: TGTGCCAGCAGCCGTCACCACAGCTCCTACAATGAGCAGTTCTTC.

This clone was counted a few times. V gene TRBV7-2 combines with J gene TRBJ2-1; TRBD1 might be the D (5 bases). Trimming stripped 5 bases from V and 1 base from J, with 21 bases between. CDR1 and CDR2 (germline): SGHTA, FQGNSA. CDR3 size: 18 residues. The CDR3, as DNA: TGTGCCAGCAGCCCCCAGAGTCCAGGGATCAGGTCCTACAATGAGCAGTTCTTC. It codes for CASSPQSPGIRSYNEQFF.

The genes are TRBV7-2 and TRBJ1-1, with D possibly matching TRBD1 (5 bases). Germline V CDR1 and CDR2: SGHTA, FQGNSA. CDR3 length: 15 residues. Trimming stripped 1 base from V and 11 bases from J, with 20 bases between. Here the CDR3 DNA reads TGTGCCAGCAGCTTAGTGTTGCGGGGGTCCGGGGGGGCTTTCTTT. Its translation: CASSLVLRGSGGAFF.

This clone has just a few counts. J is TRBJ2-1 and V is TRBV28; possible D gene TRBD2, 5 bases. Per germline, CDR1 MDHEN and CDR2 SYDVKM. Trimming left V 4 bases short and J 0 bases short, with 10 bases between. The CDR3 has 15 amino acids. The CDR3 DNA is TGTGCCAGCAGTTCCGCGGGCACCTCCTACAATGAGCAGTTCTTC. Its translation: CASSSAGTSYNEQFF. The variable domain in full, completed from reference TRBV28 and TRBJ2-1, reads DVKVTQSSRYLVKRTGEKVFLECVQDMDHENMFWYRQDPGLGLRLIYFSYDVKMKEKGDIPEGYSVSREKKERFSLILESASTNQTSMYLCASSSAGTSYNEQFFGPGTRLTVL.

The chain couples TRBV28 to TRBJ2-7; 8 positions agree with TRBD2. The CDR3 sequence is 15 residues long. CDR1 MDHEN and CDR2 SYDVKM come from the germline V gene. Trimming took 2 bases from V and 3 from J; bases not matched to a gene: 6. CDR3 amino acids: CASSLVAGRSYEQYF. CDR3 nucleotide sequence: TGTGCCAGCAGTTTAGTAGCGGGAAGGAGCTACGAGCAGTACTTC. Filled out from reference TRBV28 and TRBJ2-7, the complete variable domain reads DVKVTQSSRYLVKRTGEKVFLECVQDMDHENMFWYRQDPGLGLRLIYFSYDVKMKEKGDIPEGYSVSREKKERFSLILESASTNQTSMYLCASSLVAGRSYEQYFGPGTRLTVT.

The CDR3 DNA reads as TGTGCCAGCAGTGACAGGCCCTGGGGGTCGGCATGGAACACTGAAGCTTTCTTT. Translated, it gives CASSDRPWGSAWNTEAFF. V usage is TRBV6-1 and J usage is TRBJ1-1, with a possible D match to TRBD1 (5 bases). V was clipped by 3 bases and J by 1 base, with 21 bases between them. The germline V gene has CDR1 MNHNS and CDR2 SASEGT. This CDR3 has 18 residues.

J is TRBJ2-1 and V is TRBV29-1; 10 bases match TRBD2. The germline gives CDR1 SQVTM, CDR2 ANQGSEA. The CDR3 is 19 amino acids. The trim removed 3 bases at V and 6 bases at J, leaving 20 bases unmatched. The CDR3 region has the DNA TGCAGCGTTGAGGGGAGCCTAGCGGGAGAGGAATGGTTCTCCAATGAGCAGTTCTTC. Translating gives CSVEGSLAGEEWFSNEQFF.

The V call is TRBV28, the J call TRBJ1-5; TRBD1 matches at 9 bases. V trimming: 1 base; J trimming: 4 bases; junction bases outside the gene matches: 5. This CDR3 has 16 residues. The germline CDR1 and CDR2 sequences are MDHEN and SYDVKM. This CDR3 is CASSLSGTGRNQPQHF. The CDR3 nucleotides read TGTGCCAGCAGTTTATCCGGGACAGGGAGAAATCAGCCCCAGCATTTT.

The chain links TRBV28 to TRBJ1-2; D gene unclear. The CDR3 contains 13 residues. Germline V gives CDR1 MDHEN, CDR2 SYDVKM. Trimming shortened V by 6 bases and J by 7 bases, and 15 bases separated the two germline ends. The CDR3 protein is CASSSGQAPGYTF. The CDR3 bases are TGTGCCAGCAGCAGTGGCCAGGCCCCTGGCTACACCTTC.

The V gene is TRBV2, the J gene TRBJ1-5; 7 bases line up with TRBD1. This CDR3 spans 14 amino acids. Germline V lookup: CDR1 SNHLY, CDR2 FYNNEI. The ends lost 6 bases at V and 3 bases at J; junction bases unmatched: 5. CDR3 nucleotide sequence: TGTGCCAGCAGGACCACAGGGGACAATCAGCCCCAGCATTTT. Protein: CASRTTGDNQPQHF.

The V and J genes are TRBV5-6 and TRBJ2-5; TRBD2 matches at 7 bases. The germline CDR1 and CDR2 sequences are SGHDT and YYEEEE. J was trimmed by 2 bases and V by 3 bases; bases with no gene match: 7. This CDR3 has 15 residues. CDR3 nucleotide sequence: TGTGCCAGCAGCTGGCAGCGGGGCCCACAAGAGACCCAGTACTTC. It translates to CASSWQRGPQETQYF.

The rearrangement links TRBV2 to TRBJ2-5; D remains ambiguous. The CDR3 is made up of 13 amino acids. Trimming stripped 4 bases from V and 5 bases from J, with 11 bases between. Germline CDR1 SNHLY, CDR2 FYNNEI. This CDR3 reads CASSADFSETQYF. CDR3 nucleotides: TGTGCCAGCAGTGCGGATTTTTCGGAGACCCAGTACTTC.

This clone was seen only a few times. The chain employs TRBV10-3 and TRBJ2-1, with 13 nucleotides matching TRBD2. CDR1 and CDR2 from the germline V gene are ENHRY and SYGVKD. J gave up 3 bases and V 0 bases, and 5 bases lay outside the gene matches. This CDR3 is built from 18 residues. CDR3 loop: CAISESLGLAGDYNEQFF. CDR3 sequence (DNA): TGTGCCATCAGTGAGTCGCTCGGACTAGCGGGAGACTACAATGAGCAGTTCTTC.

The rearrangement uses TRBV5-6 and TRBJ2-1, with 12 positions matching TRBD2. The germline CDR1 and CDR2 sequences are SGHDT and YYEEEE. With 4 bases clipped from V and 8 bases from J, the junction kept 7 bases outside the gene matches. The CDR3 has 15 residues. The CDR3: CASSDRLAGVDEQFF. The DNA for the CDR3 is TGTGCCAGCAGCGATCGACTAGCGGGAGTCGATGAGCAGTTCTTC.

The CDR3 reads CASSLAAGGGTDTQYF. The CDR3 coding sequence is TGTGCCAGCAGCTTAGCGGCGGGAGGGGGCACAGATACGCAGTATTTT. V and J are TRBV7-6 and TRBJ2-3; 9 bases align to TRBD2. Trimming took 0 bases from V and 1 from J; bases not matched to a gene: 2. The germline CDR1 and CDR2 sequences are SGHVS and FNYEAQ. The CDR3 totals 16 residues.

This clone was observed a few times. The rearrangement joins TRBV19 to TRBJ2-1; possibly TRBD1 for D (6 bases). This CDR3 is 14 amino acids long. Germline V gene data show CDR1 as LNHDA and CDR2 as SQIVND (reference sequence). V was cut by 0 bases and J by 9 bases, with 12 bases left in between. The CDR3 DNA reads TGTGCCAGTAGTATAGATATCCAGGGGAGTGAGCAGTTCTTC. Amino acid sequence: CASSIDIQGSEQFF.

This clone was recorded a few times. The chain recombines TRBV5-6 with TRBJ1-6, with a tentative D call TRBD1 (5 bases). Per germline, CDR1 SGHDT and CDR2 YYEEEE. The CDR3 is made up of 14 amino acids. Trimming stripped 2 bases from V and 9 bases from J, with 12 bases between. DNA for the CDR3: TGTGCCAGCAGCTTACCCGACAGTAGTTCACCCCTCCACTTT. It specifies CASSLPDSSSPLHF.

In this sample, this clone is medium-sized (0.01 to 0.1%). The V and J genes are TRBV11-2 and TRBJ2-1; possible D gene TRBD2, 6 bases. The V end was cut by 1 base, the J end by 3 bases, with 13 bases between. The CDR3 consists of 16 residues. Germline V gene sequence: CDR1 SGHAT, CDR2 FQNNGV. CDR3 sequence reads: CASSLGADYLYNEQFF. CDR3 DNA: TGTGCCAGCAGCTTAGGGGCGGACTATCTCTACAATGAGCAGTTCTTC.

The chain uses TRBV7-2 and TRBJ1-1, with D possibly matching TRBD1 (5 bases). This CDR3 comprises 14 residues. Germline CDR1 and CDR2: SGHTA and FQGNSA. Trimming took 0 bases from V and 3 from J, leaving 8 bases between them. CDR3 amino acids: CASSLAGVHTEAFF. The CDR3 DNA follows: TGTGCCAGCAGCTTAGCGGGGGTTCACACTGAAGCTTTCTTT.